These 3 T cell receptor beta chains were all obtained from the same sample, sequenced in a study of regulatory T cells in long-lasting Graves disease. Sequencing libraries for TCR beta were prepared with iRepertoire HTBI primers and Arm-PCR of CDR3 regions. TCRdb ran MiXCR on the multiplex PCR reads and lists one entry per CDR3 protein. The sample carries under 250,000 distinct CDR3 sequences, roughly a fifth recorded once. Described time point: newly diagnosed GD, antithyroid drugs for less than 3 months. The TCR library used RNA extracted from PBMCs. The data were also submitted as part of a second study, on T cells in Graves' hyperthyroidism and ophthalmopathy.

This specimen was peripheral blood mononuclear cells (PBMCs), taken at new diagnosis, from a patient treated with antithyroid drugs. All receptors come from a woman in her 30s with Graves disease.

The rearrangement links TRBV6-5 to TRBJ1-5; a weak D match, TRBD1 (6 bases). The CDR3 is 20 residues long. Germline V lookup: CDR1 MNHEY, CDR2 SVGAGI. V was shortened by 0 bases and J by 2 bases, with 23 bases between the two germline ends. CDR3 sequence (DNA): TGTGCCAGCAGTTACTCGAAAGGGCAGGGGAACTGGTCTGGCAATCAGCCCCAGCATTTT. Its protein is CASSYSKGQGNWSGNQPQHF.

This clonotype was recorded at least ten times. The chain employs TRBV20-1 and TRBJ2-4; perhaps TRBD1 as D (6 bases). V was shortened by 0 bases and J by 2 bases, with 17 bases between the two germline ends. The CDR3 runs 17 residues. Germline V gene sequence: CDR1 DFQATT, CDR2 SNEGSKA (reference sequence). This CDR3 is CSARDHQGHFTKNIQYF. For the CDR3, the DNA is TGCAGTGCTAGAGATCACCAGGGGCATTTTACCAAAAACATTCAGTACTTC.

This clonotype was found many times. The V and J genes are TRBV7-9 and TRBJ2-6; no clear D gene. CDR3 size: 13 residues. Trimming removed 3 bases at V and 2 bases at J, with 2 bases between. Germline CDR1 is SEHNR and CDR2 is FQNEAQ (reference sequence). The CDR3 region has the DNA TGTGCCAGCAGCTTTGCTGGGGCCAACGTCCTGACTTTC. Translation: CASSFAGANVLTF.